This T cell receptor beta chain is drawn from a study of CD8 T cells in ankylosing spondylitis. Regarding the study as a whole: Reactive arthritis synovial fluid and blood were previously reported to contain some motif variants.

Remarks on this clonotype: What it recognizes is unknown.

V shed 1 base and J 2 bases; nucleotides not matched to a gene: 2. This CDR3 is 14 amino acids long. In germline, CDR1 is LGHNA, CDR2 YNFKEQ. TCRdb called the 5' RACE reads again in MiXCR, with one record for every CDR3 protein. The sample records 130,000 to 150,000 distinct CDR3 sequences, roughly 8.3% being singletons. The receptor's source is a male donor with ankylosing spondylitis. Sequenced input: synovial fluid, either unsorted or a sorted T cell fraction (not recorded which). The chain employs TRBV4-2 and TRBJ2-7; 7 nucleotides line up with TRBD2. The CDR3 loop is CASSQVGTTYEQYF. In nucleotides, the CDR3 is TGTGCCAGCAGCCAAGTCGGGACTACCTACGAGCAGTACTTC.